This T cell receptor beta chain was identified during a study of OX40 agonist ivuxolimab in advanced cancers. A note on this clone: What it binds is unknown.

TCRdb's table, derived via immunoSEQ multiplex PCR, lists solely in-frame clones and lacks some. The sample has fewer than 65,000 clones; 70% to 90% are singletons. Regarding the study as a whole: Some nonresponders likewise displayed low normalized T-cell clonal expansion. Dose levels from 0.1 to 3.0 mg/kg saw CD4+ and CD8+ blood T cells expand clonally by week 6.

The origin of this receptor is an adult with an advanced solid tumor such as melanoma, head and neck, liver or kidney cancer. Sequenced here: CD4+ or CD8+ T cells sorted from blood, sampled in a trial of the OX40 agonist ivuxolimab.

The CDR3 bases are TGTGCCAGCAGCTTGTTTCTAGGCACAGATACGCAGTATTTT. Its translation is CASSLFLGTDTQYF. The V gene is TRBV5-6, the J gene TRBJ2-3; D ambiguous. CDR1 is SGHDT and CDR2 is YYEEEE in the germline V gene. This CDR3 spans 14 amino acids. The V gene lost 1 base and the J gene lost 1 base, with 7 bases spanning the gap. The full variable domain, in which reference TRBV5-6 and TRBJ2-3 provide the parts outside the CDR3, is DAGVTQSPTHLIKTRGQQVTLRCSPKSGHDTVSWYQQALGQGPQFIFQYYEEEERQRGNFPDRFSGHQFPNYSSELNVNALLLGDSALYLCASSLFLGTDTQYFGPGTRLTVL.